This TCR beta chain came from a study of blood T cell repertoires in COVID-19. Study overall: The origin of the acute and convalescent COVID-19 samples was the United States, Italy and Spain. T cells, B-cell-depleted T cells, or PBMCs provided the cDNA or gDNA that served as material.

Methods used by the authors: Nucleated cell number was recorded as an estimate derived from reference gene primer amplification. Method: immunoSEQ multiplex PCR; TCRdb's copy keeps in-frame clones and lacks some. The V and J calls and clone size are taken from that table; D and trimming were inferred from the DNA. The table shows approximately 250,000 clones, with 80% to 90% occurring only once. Patients in Seattle were enrolled during active infection, then followed longitudinally. Germline V gene data show CDR1 as SEHNR and CDR2 as FQNEAQ (reference sequence). Trimming took off 3 bases at V and 2 bases at J, with 9 bases between the two ends. This CDR3 has 14 residues.

This chain joins TRBV7-9 and TRBJ2-3, with D tentatively TRBD1 (5 bases). The sequenced sample consisted of peripheral blood. The sequence came from a woman in her 70s with COVID-19, enrolled during active disease. Written as DNA, the CDR3 is TGTGCCAGCAGCTTTAGACAGACCACAGATACGCAGTATTTT. Protein sequence: CASSFRQTTDTQYF.